These T cell receptor beta chains were read from a single sample in a study of blood T cells in healthy people across ages. TCRdb called the 5' RACE reads again in MiXCR, with one record for every CDR3 protein. The sample lists about 1 million distinct CDR3 sequences, 40% to 45% occurring once. The material sequenced was blood. The receptors derive from a woman aged 55-69 years in good health. CDR3s include the opening cysteine and the closing phenylalanine or tryptophan. A D gene is named only where the DNA matches it firmly. A clone size is listed for some rows: how often the clone was seen (once, few, many), or a class if it is expanded.

V gene	clone size	J gene	D gene	CDR3 DNA	CDR3 protein
TRBV4-1	few	TRBJ2-1	NA	TGCGCCAGCAGCCCCGGCGAGAGGGATTACAATGAGCAGTTCTTC	CASSPGERDYNEQFF
TRBV2	NA	TRBJ1-2	NA	TGTGCCAGCAGTGAAAGTTCTAACTATGGCTACACCTTC	CASSESSNYGYTF
TRBV4-1	few	TRBJ2-4	NA	TGCGCCAGCAGCCAAGAGAGGCAGGAGCAGTACTTC	CASSQERQEQYF
TRBV20-1	NA	TRBJ2-7	NA	TGCAGTGCCCTTAACCCCGCAGGGAACTACGAGCAGTACTTC	CSALNPAGNYEQYF
TRBV20-1	NA	TRBJ2-7	TRBD2	TGCAGTGCTAGGGTAGCGGGAGTGGGGAACGAGCAGTACTTC	CSARVAGVGNEQYF
TRBV4-1	NA	TRBJ2-6	NA	TGCGCCAGCAGCCAAGAGGGGGTAACGCTCTCTGGGGCCAACGTCCTGACTTTC	CASSQEGVTLSGANVLTF
TRBV7-8	few	TRBJ1-2	NA	TGTGCCAGCAGCTTCAGTCCGGCAGCTAACTATGGCTACACCTTC	CASSFSPAANYGYTF
TRBV11-2	NA	TRBJ2-1	NA	TGTGCCAGCAGCGTAGTTCCTAAGAATGAGCAGTTCTTC	CASSVVPKNEQFF
TRBV10-3	few	TRBJ1-2	NA	TGTGCCATCAGCTCCCTGGGGGGGAAATCCGATGGCTACACCTTC	CAISSLGGKSDGYTF
TRBV12-3/TRBV12-4	NA	TRBJ2-5	NA	TGTGCCAGCAGGACTGTGAGGGGGGAGACCCAGTACTTC	CASRTVRGETQYF
TRBV2	once	TRBJ2-1	TRBD1	TGTGCCAGCATCGTGGACAGGGGAACAGGCAATGAGCAGTTCTTC	CASIVDRGTGNEQFF
TRBV29-1	NA	TRBJ1-2	NA	TGCAGCGCGAAAGGGGGGGACTCAAAGGGCTATGGCTACACCTTC	CSAKGGDSKGYGYTF
TRBV7-9	NA	TRBJ2-3	NA	TGTGCCAGCAGCCGTGGGGTCAACACAGATACGCAGTATTTT	CASSRGVNTDTQYF
TRBV30	NA	TRBJ2-7	NA	TGTGCCTGGAGTCGAGGCAGCAACGAGCAGTACTTC	CAWSRGSNEQYF
TRBV5-6	few	TRBJ2-7	NA	TGTGCCAGCAGCTTGGCCGGCACCCTCCAGGTCGGCGAGCAGTACTTC	CASSLAGTLQVGEQYF
TRBV3-1	NA	TRBJ2-7	NA	TGTGCCAGCAGCCAAGATTCGCCAGGATTAAGCTACGAGCAGTACTTC	CASSQDSPGLSYEQYF
TRBV11-2	NA	TRBJ2-1	TRBD2	TGTGCCAGCAGCTTAGGGACTAGCCCTAGCAATGAGCAGTTCTTC	CASSLGTSPSNEQFF
TRBV2	NA	TRBJ2-3	TRBD2	TGTGCCAGCAGTGAAGCGGTGCTAGCGGGCCGCACAGATACGCAGTATTTT	CASSEAVLAGRTDTQYF
TRBV7-9	NA	TRBJ2-7	NA	TGTGCCAGCGGGGGGACACCGAGCTCCTACGAGCAGTACTTC	CASGGTPSSYEQYF
TRBV5-5	many	TRBJ2-1	NA	TGTGCCAGCAGCCCGACAACCTACAATGAGCAGTTCTTC	CASSPTTYNEQFF
TRBV4-1	NA	TRBJ2-5	TRBD2	TGCGCCAGCAGCCAAGTAGGAGCGGGACCCTTAAGGGACCAGTACTTC	CASSQVGAGPLRDQYF
TRBV7-8	NA	TRBJ2-7	NA	TGTGCCAGCAGCTACAGGGAGGCCAATGTCTACGAGCAGTACTTC	CASSYREANVYEQYF
TRBV5-1	NA	TRBJ2-1	NA	TGCGCCAGCAGACCACCGGGACACCGCCCTGGCGAGCAGTTCTTC	CASRPPGHRPGEQFF
TRBV10-3	NA	TRBJ2-5	NA	TGTGCCATCAGTGGGTCCGTGGGAGGAGAGACCCAGTACTTC	CAISGSVGGETQYF
TRBV12-3/TRBV12-4	NA	TRBJ1-1	TRBD1	TGTGCCACCTCGGTCACAGGGGGCACTGAAGCTTTCTTT	CATSVTGGTEAFF
TRBV27	NA	TRBJ2-7	NA	TGTGCCAGCAGTAAGCGACAGGATGAGCAGTACTTC	CASSKRQDEQYF
TRBV5-8	NA	TRBJ2-1	NA	TGTGCCAGCAGCTTGGGGGGCCTAACGGGAGCTACCTACAATGAGCAGTTCTTC	CASSLGGLTGATYNEQFF
TRBV15	NA	TRBJ2-7	TRBD2	TGTGCCACCAGCAGAGATCGGGCGGGGGCCTACGAGCAGTACTTC	CATSRDRAGAYEQYF
TRBV27	NA	TRBJ2-1	NA	TGTGCCAGCAGTATGGGCGGGATCTACAATGAGCAGTTCTTC	CASSMGGIYNEQFF
TRBV5-1	few	TRBJ2-7	TRBD2	TGCGCCAGCAGCTTGGTTCCGACTAGCGGGAGGGACGAGCAGTACTTC	CASSLVPTSGRDEQYF
TRBV5-6	once	TRBJ2-5	TRBD2	TGTGCCTGCAGCTCTAGCGGGCGAGAGACCCAGTACTTC	CACSSSGRETQYF
TRBV6-1	NA	TRBJ2-1	TRBD2	TGTGCCATCTCTGGGGCGGGAGCACCCTACAATGAGCAGTTCTTC	CAISGAGAPYNEQFF
TRBV4-1	NA	TRBJ2-3	NA	TGCGCCAGCAGTCAAACCTCCAACACAGATACGCAGTATTTT	CASSQTSNTDTQYF
TRBV29-1	NA	TRBJ2-1	TRBD1	TGCAGCGTTGCGGGGTGGGACAGGAGCTCCTACAATGAGCAGTTCTTC	CSVAGWDRSSYNEQFF
TRBV10-3	NA	TRBJ2-7	NA	TGTGCCATCGGGCGGGAAACCTACAATGAGCAGTACTTC	CAIGRETYNEQYF
TRBV6-5	few	TRBJ1-1	NA	TGTGCCAGCAGTATACGGGGGGGCCAGACTGAAGCTTTCTTT	CASSIRGGQTEAFF
TRBV27	NA	TRBJ2-6	NA	TGTGCCAGCAGTGCCGACTCTGGGGCCAACGTCCTGACTTTC	CASSADSGANVLTF
TRBV10-3	NA	TRBJ2-7	TRBD2	TGTGCCATCACAGCTAGCGGGAGGGTGGATGAGCAGTACTTC	CAITASGRVDEQYF
TRBV6-2/TRBV6-3	NA	TRBJ2-7	TRBD2	TGTGCCAGCAGCCGCACAGCGGGAGGAGCGGGCGAGCAGTACTTC	CASSRTAGGAGEQYF
TRBV11-2	NA	TRBJ2-5	NA	TGTGCCAGCAGCGTAGCTGTAGGAGAGACCCAGTACTTC	CASSVAVGETQYF
TRBV7-8	NA	TRBJ1-4	TRBD1	TGTGCCAGCAGCTTAGCATACAGGGGGAGGGGGCCATCTAATGAAAAACTGTTTTTT	CASSLAYRGRGPSNEKLFF
TRBV6-1	NA	TRBJ1-1	NA	TGTGCCAGCAGGTCTTCTGGGGGGACCTTAAACACTGAAGCTTTCTTT	CASRSSGGTLNTEAFF
TRBV20-1	few	TRBJ2-3	NA	TGCAGTGCTACCGGGACACTCGCTAGCACAGATACGCAGTATTTT	CSATGTLASTDTQYF
TRBV5-1	NA	TRBJ2-1	TRBD2	TGCGCCAGCAGCCTGGGGACTAGCGGGTCCCGTAATGAGCAGTTCTTC	CASSLGTSGSRNEQFF
TRBV3-1	few	TRBJ2-5	NA	TGTGCCAGCAGCCATCTGAGGAAACACCAAGAGACCCAGTACTTC	CASSHLRKHQETQYF
TRBV12-3/TRBV12-4	once	TRBJ1-2	NA	TGTGCCAGCAGTTTAACTTACAGGGTGGGCGGCTACACCTTC	CASSLTYRVGGYTF
TRBV11-2	NA	TRBJ2-3	NA	TGTGCCAGCAGCACCCCGGGGGGCCCCAGGGAGGATACGCAGTATTTT	CASSTPGGPREDTQYF
TRBV7-2	NA	TRBJ2-2	NA	TGTGCCAGCAGCTTTAAGGGCCTGCCCGGGGAGCTGTTTTTT	CASSFKGLPGELFF
TRBV27	few	TRBJ2-7	TRBD1	TGTGCCAGCAGTTTTTTTCCTCCGGGACAGGGGTTCTACGAGCAGTACTTC	CASSFFPPGQGFYEQYF